This T cell receptor (beta chain) was recorded in a study of cytomegalovirus exposure and HLA in healthy donors. General study points: About 87% or about 30% of the time was how often most TCR beta V segments were productive, according to an earlier analysis. According to the study, some 160 TCR beta chains were cytomegalovirus-associated.

To note about this clone: What it recognizes is unknown.

The germline V gene encodes CDR1 MNHEY and CDR2 SVGAGI. The CDR3 totals 14 residues. The PCR made use of 60 Vbeta and 13 Jbeta primers. Data came from immunoSEQ multiplex PCR; TCRdb stores just in-frame clones and leaves some out. Of about 170,000 clones listed, around 73% are singletons. This TCR derives from a woman aged 18-29 years in good health and CMV-seropositive. The chain recombines TRBV6-5 with TRBJ2-5, with D tentatively TRBD1 (6 bases). The end of the DNA is better explained by TRBJ2-7, so the J call may be wrong. The source material was PBMCs. The DNA for the CDR3 is TGTGCCAGCAGTTACGGCGCAGGGGCATACGAGCAGTACTTC. Amino acids: CASSYGAGAYEQYF.